This T cell receptor beta chain was captured by sequencing in a study of tumor-infiltrating lymphocytes in primary liver carcinoma. Total RNA (roughly 550 ng) served as template for TCR beta cDNA synthesis primed by a constant-region primer. Three nested multiplex PCR rounds of slightly modified ARM-PCR generated TCR beta libraries. Two initial PCR rounds of around 10 cycles each paired TRBV1-TRBV30 forward primers with a C-beta reverse primer. TCRdb called the multiplex PCR reads again in MiXCR, with one record for every CDR3 protein. Of 30,000 to 40,000 distinct CDR3 sequences listed, roughly 80% are singletons. Total RNA and DNA came together from approximately 20-30 mg of bulk tissue without cell sorting. Samples were taken from five separate regions of every tumor. This clonotype occurred many times. Its specificity is not known. The study, taken as a whole, reports: Lesser overlap characterized tumor-adjacent and tumor-blood pairs relative to tumor region pairs. Tumor top-250-clone fraction significantly exceeded that of blood (p = 0.039).

The CDR3 length is 16 residues. Per the germline V gene, CDR1 is SGHRS and CDR2 is YFSETQ. Trimming removed 3 bases at V and 0 bases at J, with 14 bases between. What was sequenced was liver tumor tissue from sampling region 4. Subset given: tumor region T4, right-lateral pole. This receptor was obtained from a man in his forties with primary liver carcinoma and hepatitis B virus infection. The chain has TRBV5-1 and TRBJ2-3; possible D gene TRBD2, 6 bases. The CDR3 sequence: CASSSLAEFSTDTQYF. The CDR3 nucleotides are TGCGCCAGCAGCTCCTTAGCGGAGTTTAGCACAGATACGCAGTATTTT.